This T cell receptor beta chain is from a study of blood T cell repertoires in COVID-19. V lost 2 bases and J 6 bases, leaving 11 bases between the germline ends. Germline CDR1 reads SGHNT; CDR2 reads YENEEA. The CDR3 spans 13 residues. Sequencing used immunoSEQ multiplex PCR; TCRdb keeps in-frame clones, though not all of them. Among 90,000 to 150,000 clones listed, about four fifths were seen once. Material for sequencing was peripheral blood. The chain links TRBV11-3 to TRBJ2-7; D unclear. The sequence was obtained from a human donor in a cohort sampled during active COVID-19. The CDR3 protein is CASSLRVTGEQYF. CDR3 coding DNA: TGTGCCAGCAGCTTACGGGTTACCGGCGAGCAGTACTTC.